A single sample is the source of the 12 T cell receptor beta chains below, sequenced in a study of a mutant IDH1 vaccine in newly diagnosed glioma. TCRdb's table, derived via immunoSEQ multiplex PCR, lists solely in-frame clones and lacks some. In the table there are roughly 19,000 clones, roughly 88% of which are singletons. Time point indicated: baseline, week 1 (first vaccination visit). Indicated treatment: pre-vaccination baseline after standard-of-care therapy. The specimen was PBMCs, collected from a glioma patient treated with radiotherapy, temozolomide or both. These receptors all come from a man in his forties with glioma.

This clone was detected only once. V usage is TRBV6-5 and J usage is TRBJ2-7, with D unclear. Germline values: CDR1 MNHEY, CDR2 SVGAGI. V was pared by 6 bases and J by 1 base, with 13 bases between. The CDR3 totals 14 residues. The CDR3 reads CASSSHVTSYEQYV. The CDR3 region has the DNA TGTGCCAGCAGCTCTCATGTTACGTCCTACGAGCAGTACGTC.

The gene calls are TRBV7-9 and TRBJ2-1; 11 bases fit TRBD2. The CDR3 totals 16 residues. The ends lost 5 bases at V and 2 bases at J; junction bases unmatched: 5. Germline loops: CDR1 SEHNR, CDR2 FQNEAQ (reference sequence). CDR3: CASSGTTSGAYNEQFF. The DNA of the CDR3 is TGTGCCAGCAGCGGGACGACTAGCGGGGCCTACAATGAGCAGTTCTTC.

V and J are TRBV5-1 and TRBJ1-1, with 7 bases that match TRBD1. The CDR3 runs 14 residues. Losses at the gene ends were 1 base for V and 2 bases for J; bases not matched to a gene: 2. Germline CDR1 SGHRS, CDR2 YFSETQ. The CDR3: CASSLRGGNTEAFF. Written as DNA, the CDR3 is TGCGCCAGCAGCTTGAGAGGGGGCAACACTGAAGCTTTCTTT.

This rearrangement joins TRBV25-1 to TRBJ2-1, with 8 bases fitting TRBD1. Per germline, CDR1 MGHDK and CDR2 SYGVNS. Trimming took 7 bases from V and 2 from J; bases not matched to a gene: 7. The CDR3 is 15 residues long. The CDR3 DNA follows: TGTGCCAGCAACTCAGACAGGGGAGCCTACAATGAGCAGTTCTTC. It codes for CASNSDRGAYNEQFF.

The count of this clone is one. The chain is built from TRBV11-2 and TRBJ2-5; 12 nucleotides match TRBD2. V was pared by 5 bases and J by 4 bases, with 5 bases of the junction left unmatched. Looked up from germline, CDR1 is SGHAT and CDR2 is FQNNGV. The CDR3 length is 15 residues. Here the CDR3 DNA reads TGTGCCAGCAGCATACTAGCGGGGGGCGGAGAGACCCAGTACTTC. This gives the protein CASSILAGGGETQYF.

This chain connects TRBV27 to TRBJ2-5, with no clear D. V was shortened by 3 bases and J by 5 bases, with 10 bases between the two germline ends. Germline V lookup: CDR1 MNHEY, CDR2 SMNVEV (reference sequence). This CDR3 contains 13 residues. The CDR3 sequence is CASSFWVGETQYF. Here the CDR3 DNA reads TGTGCCAGCAGTTTTTGGGTTGGGGAGACCCAGTACTTC.

This chain links TRBV5-1 with TRBJ1-4; the D gene is possibly TRBD1 (6 bases). Trimming pared 1 base from V and 4 bases from J, leaving 11 bases between. This CDR3 is built from 15 residues. Germline CDR1 SGHRS, CDR2 YFSETQ. The CDR3 loop is CASSLSGQRNEKLFF. Written as DNA, the CDR3 is TGCGCCAGCAGCTTGTCTGGACAGCGTAATGAAAAACTGTTTTTT. Full variable domain (missing parts from reference TRBV5-1 and TRBJ1-4): KAGVTQTPRYLIKTRGQQVTLSCSPISGHRSVSWYQQTPGQGLQFLFEYFSETQRNKGNFPGRFSGRQFSNSRSEMNVSTLELGDSALYLCASSLSGQRNEKLFFGSGTQLSVL.

The CDR3 reads CASSEGKGSQPQHF. The CDR3 DNA reads TGCGCCAGCAGCGAGGGGAAGGGCAGTCAGCCCCAGCATTTT. This chain joins TRBV5-1 and TRBJ1-5; tentative D call: TRBD1 (5 bases). The CDR3 runs to 14 residues. Germline V gene lookup returns CDR1 SGHRS and CDR2 YFSETQ. The V end was cut by 4 bases, the J end by 6 bases, with 14 bases between.

This sequence joins TRBV28 and TRBJ1-5, with 7 positions matching TRBD1. The CDR3 sequence is 18 residues long. J lost 0 bases, V lost 5 bases, and 13 bases had no gene match. The V gene's germline CDR1 is MDHEN and CDR2 SYDVKM. In DNA form, the CDR3 reads TGTGCCAGCAGTCCTGCACCCCACAGGGGATATAGCAATCAGCCCCAGCATTTT. It encodes CASSPAPHRGYSNQPQHF.

This chain links TRBV4-2 with TRBJ2-7; D not certain. V lost 0 bases and J 10 bases, leaving 10 bases between the germline ends. The germline V gene encodes CDR1 LGHNA and CDR2 YNFKEQ. There are 12 residues in the CDR3. The CDR3 here is CASSQERGVQYF. In DNA, the CDR3 is TGTGCCAGCAGCCAAGAGAGAGGTGTCCAGTACTTC.

The rearrangement joins TRBV27 to TRBJ2-7; D possibly corresponds to TRBD2 (5 bases). This CDR3 spans 13 amino acids. The germline gives CDR1 MNHEY, CDR2 SMNVEV (reference sequence). Trimming left V 6 bases short and J 5 bases short, with 14 bases between. CDR3 in DNA: TGTGCCAGCAGCCAACGGGGTGGCGACGAGCAGTACTTC. Translation: CASSQRGGDEQYF.

This chain links TRBV4-1 with TRBJ2-3; D is unresolved. The CDR3 is 15 residues long. Germline V gene lookup returns CDR1 MGHRA and CDR2 YSYEKL. Trimming took off 1 base at V and 5 bases at J, with 13 bases between the two ends. CDR3 in amino acids: CASSQVREARDTQYF. The CDR3 nucleotides are TGCGCCAGCAGCCAAGTAAGAGAGGCACGAGATACGCAGTATTTT.